The rows below give T cell receptor beta chains drawn from one sample of a study of T cells in Graves' hyperthyroidism and ophthalmopathy. TCRdb reprocessed the multiplex PCR reads with MiXCR, giving one entry per CDR3 protein. The sample includes hundreds of thousands of distinct CDR3 sequences, about 43% of them seen just once. Sequenced: peripheral blood or thyroid tissue (not recorded which). These receptors came from a woman in her late teens or twenties with Graves' hyperthyroidism. Each CDR3 is given with its conserved first and last residue.

j_call,cdr3_length,v_call,cdr3_aa
TRBJ1-2,14,TRBV7-9,CASSAQGGVYGYTF
TRBJ1-4,14,TRBV6-1,CASSEQSQNEKLFF
TRBJ1-2,14,TRBV29-1,CSLVDTMRGNGYTF
TRBJ1-1,15,TRBV12-3/TRBV12-4,CASSRSREGNTEAFF
TRBJ2-7,12,TRBV2,CASSEDRSFPYF
TRBJ2-5,17,TRBV10-3,CASRTKSGTTPQETQYF
TRBJ2-2,14,TRBV7-3,CASGRGYHTGELFF
TRBJ2-5,14,TRBV25-1,CASSEPPPKETQYF
TRBJ1-1,15,TRBV24-1,CATSDTQGANTGAFF
TRBJ2-5,14,TRBV20-1,CSALTGGGKETQYF
TRBJ2-5,15,TRBV9,CASSQRGPRSETQYF
TRBJ2-6,13,TRBV15,CATSRAGDNVLTF
TRBJ1-2,14,TRBV10-3,CAISFRDGYYGYTF
TRBJ1-2,15,TRBV2,CASSLTVGYAAGYTF
TRBJ1-2,14,TRBV10-3,CASAGTGRYNGYTF
TRBJ1-5,13,TRBV19,CARRGSGNQPQHF
TRBJ2-6,16,TRBV5-1,CASRAGTVPGANVLTF
TRBJ1-6,12,TRBV5-1,CASRQGNSPLHF
TRBJ1-1,13,TRBV6-6,CASRGTGILTIFF
TRBJ2-5,14,TRBV2,CASSSGRGQETQYF
TRBJ1-4,13,TRBV7-4,CASSVQGPEKLFF
TRBJ1-6,16,TRBV2,CASSDGGSSYNSPLHF
TRBJ1-2,12,TRBV29-1,CSALGGPPLYTF
TRBJ1-1,15,TRBV7-9,CASQSNTHLNTEAFF
TRBJ2-5,13,TRBV7-2,CASSLTDGETQYF
TRBJ2-5,14,TRBV5-1,CASSLGGAEQTQYF
TRBJ1-6,18,TRBV2,CASTLPVRSGVAGAPLHF
TRBJ2-5,14,TRBV7-3,CASSLAGPQETQYF
TRBJ1-1,14,TRBV6-5,CASSYEGQYTEAFF
TRBJ1-2,13,TRBV12-5,CASGPSGGNGYTF
TRBJ1-3,17,TRBV25-1,CASSSDPDMPSGNTIYF
TRBJ1-1,16,TRBV11-2,CASSFRYRDRNTEAFF
TRBJ1-1,16,TRBV20-1,CSARDEGQPMNTEAFF
TRBJ1-6,13,TRBV10-2,CASTIQGRSPLHF
TRBJ2-7,14,TRBV7-3,CASSIAGGSYEQYF
TRBJ1-3,15,TRBV2,CASSEHRLYGYTIYF
TRBJ2-1,11,TRBV25-1,CASSLSRGSPF
TRBJ1-4,14,TRBV10-3,CAISASDRDEKLFF